The source of this TCR beta chain is a study of shared clonotypes between healthy human individuals (dated by TCRdb to the early 2020s). About the full investigation: A few men and a couple of women, aged 18 to 49 years, made up the cohort. For each donor, CD4 naive and CD4 memory were each given three plates, CD8 naive was given two plates, and CD8 memory was given one plate. The study deeply sequenced blood TCR repertoires of five healthy adults to estimate repertoire size and the extent of clonotype sharing between individuals. Different laboratories and diverse techniques were used to prepare libraries and sequence TCR repertoires, to increase sequencing depth and limit assay-specific biases. Per donor, leukapheresis produced somewhere between about 0.94 and 9.5 billion PBMCs.

The CDR1 and CDR2 encoded by the germline V gene are LGHNT and FRNRAP. CDR3 length: 15 amino acids, cysteine to phenylalanine. Left in the record is the CDR3 DNA by itself, 45 bases read in frame from the first base. Here V drops 6 bases and J drops 5 bases, and the junction holds 9 bases not matched to any gene. Remarks on this clone: Its antigen target is currently unknown. Base qualities were left out, and no much larger clone turns up one base away.

TCR CDR3 regions were amplified from genomic DNA by multiplex PCR using the deep immunoSEQ assay. Extracted genomic DNA from each cell subset was spread evenly across all wells of several immunoSEQ 96-well plates, with each plate serving as a replicate. Each replicate PCR for sorted subsets received about 0.2 ug genomic DNA, equal to about 30,000 T cell genomes. Purified libraries were measured with a Qubit 3.0 fluorometer, size-checked on a Bioanalyzer 2100, and measured again with the KAPA Library Quantification kit. Every immunoSEQ 96-well plate was sequenced on a separate single-read 150-cycle Illumina NextSeq 550 flow cell. Per the source publication's procedure: The immunoSEQ output contained only junctional sequences without quality scores, so filtering could not match that applied to full-length reads. Sequences were annotated with PyIR, a Python wrapper for IgBLAST v1.9, using IMGT germline references to assign V/J genes and CDR3. Reads were filtered out if the reads had weak V/J assignments (E-value above 1e-6), no CDR3, stop codons, out-of-frame junctions, or ambiguous translated residues. V3J clonotypes were defined as sequences sharing the same inferred V gene, J gene, and CDR3 amino acid sequence. Percentage overlap between repertoires was calculated by dividing the number of shared unique clonotypes by the size of the smaller repertoire. Repertoire richness was assessed with RTK rarefaction, the Chao1 estimator, and Recon v2.1 estimates of unobserved clonotypes. Generation probabilities for all TCRbeta clonotypes obtained by the gDNA method from a few donors were computed using OLGA. TCRdb took over this immuneACCESS table, retaining in-frame rearrangements with V and J assigned. Such tables are incomplete; in checked studies, under half of the missing clones stem from an unresolved V gene, and the remainder is unexplained. V and J calls and clone size are as listed in that table; D and trimming were resolved from the DNA. The sample profile shows some 1.4 million clones; roughly 96% of them were found once. Approximately 1% of the sample goes to the ten largest clones.

The donors were healthy, HIV-negative adults with no recently reported acute infections or vaccinations. All donors were Caucasian adults living in Nashville, Tennessee, USA. CD4+ T cells were enriched by magnetic negative selection, after which naive cells were positively selected on CD45RA and the negative fraction was taken as the memory subset. Blood was collected by leukapheresis, and PBMCs were isolated by Ficoll-Histopaque density gradient centrifugation and then cryopreserved in liquid nitrogen vapor phase. Analytical flow cytometry was used to check the purity and quantity of every magnetically sorted T cell population. Genomic DNA was isolated from every sorted fraction and measured by UV absorbance on a Nanodrop 2000c. Points the paper makes about the study in general: Because the study included only a small number of donors, the genetic and exposure-history diversity represented was limited. When a handful of donors were compared, the shared fraction of clonotypes was 5% to 6.5% for naive CD4, 3.5% for naive CD8, roughly 2.5% for memory CD4, and about 0.36% for memory CD8. Sampling was restricted to blood, and TCR repertoires in tissue are likely to differ from TCR repertoires in blood. Clonotypes shared by all four sorted-subset donors showed higher generation probabilities than non-shared clonotypes. Larger estimated clonotype richness was generally found for naive subsets than for memory subsets. Pairwise subsampling led to the expectation that sequencing depth would affect the degree of clonotype sharing among donors. Even with the large sequencing depth, rarefaction of the sorted-subset datasets indicated that sequencing was incomplete.

This receptor was taken from a young man in good health. This receptor chain uses TRBV12-5 and TRBJ2-5; TRBD2 matches 10 bases in the middle. The source material was naive CD4+ T cells sorted from blood. The meaning of the sample's cell subset or site label: CD45RA+ positively selected. This receptor carries the CDR3 CASGLSGRASETQYF. The DNA reads TGTGCTAGTGGCCTCAGCGGGAGGGCCTCGGAGACCCAGTACTTC.